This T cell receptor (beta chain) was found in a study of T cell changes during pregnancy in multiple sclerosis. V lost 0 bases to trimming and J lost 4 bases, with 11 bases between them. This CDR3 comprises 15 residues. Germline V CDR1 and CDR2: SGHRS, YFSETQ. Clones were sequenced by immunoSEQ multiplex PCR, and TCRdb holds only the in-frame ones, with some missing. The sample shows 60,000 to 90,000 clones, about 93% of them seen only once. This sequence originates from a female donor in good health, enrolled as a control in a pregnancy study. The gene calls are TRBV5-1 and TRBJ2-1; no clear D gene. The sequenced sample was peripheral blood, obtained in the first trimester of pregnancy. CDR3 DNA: TGCGCCAGCAGCTTGGGAGACATCTATTACAATGAGCAGTTCTTC. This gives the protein CASSLGDIYYNEQFF. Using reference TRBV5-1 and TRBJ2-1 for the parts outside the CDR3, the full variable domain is KAGVTQTPRYLIKTRGQQVTLSCSPISGHRSVSWYQQTPGQGLQFLFEYFSETQRNKGNFPGRFSGRQFSNSRSEMNVSTLELGDSALYLCASSLGDIYYNEQFFGPGTRLTVL.